The 32 T cell receptor beta chains below all came from one sample that was sequenced in a study of T cells in narcolepsy. This table comes from immunoSEQ multiplex PCR, and its TCRdb copy is limited to in-frame clones, with some not included. The repertoire consists of tens of thousands of clones, with less than 65% occurring once and the leading ten covering approximately 12%. Sequenced sample: memory (CD45RA-) CD4+ T cells from blood. These receptors all come from a human donor in good health.

The V and J genes are TRBV27 and TRBJ2-1, with D hard to call. The CDR3 totals 13 residues. The V end was cut by 8 bases, the J end by 2 bases, with 10 bases between. Looked up from germline, CDR1 is MNHEY and CDR2 is SMNVEV (reference sequence). The CDR3 loop is CASWSRAYNEQFF. CDR3 nucleotide sequence: TGTGCCAGCTGGTCTAGGGCCTACAATGAGCAGTTCTTC.

V and J are TRBV28 and TRBJ1-2; possible D gene TRBD1, 5 bases. This CDR3 spans 12 amino acids. Germline V gene sequence: CDR1 MDHEN, CDR2 SYDVKM. Trimming took 3 bases from V and 13 from J, leaving 15 bases between them. This CDR3 is CASSFRDRQGTF. As DNA, the CDR3 is TGTGCCAGCAGTTTTAGGGACCGGCAGGGCACCTTC.

This clone was seen more than once but under ten times. V is TRBV5-6 and J is TRBJ2-7; D call uncertain. The CDR3 consists of 14 residues. Germline V lookup: CDR1 SGHDT, CDR2 YYEEEE. V was clipped by 5 bases and J by 7 bases, with 19 bases between them. The CDR3 protein is CASSFTSGTGEQYF. CDR3 coding DNA: TGTGCCAGCAGTTTTACCTCCGGTACCGGAGAGCAGTACTTC.

V and J are TRBV11-2 and TRBJ2-3; D possibly corresponds to TRBD2 (6 bases). This CDR3 region has 12 residues. Trimming removed 1 base from V and 11 bases from J, with 10 bases in between. Germline CDR1 is SGHAT and CDR2 is FQNNGV. DNA for the CDR3: TGTGCCAGCAGCTTAGGCGGGGAAAGGCAGTATTTT. This encodes CASSLGGERQYF.

This rearrangement joins TRBV4-2 to TRBJ1-2; no clear D. This CDR3 spans 13 amino acids. The V end was cut by 0 bases, the J end by 4 bases, with 6 bases between. CDR1 LGHNA and CDR2 YNFKEQ come from the germline V gene. Here the CDR3 reads CASSQDSSYGYTF. Here the CDR3 DNA reads TGTGCCAGCAGCCAAGATTCTAGCTATGGCTACACCTTC.

The chain couples TRBV6-1 to TRBJ2-3; 8 nucleotides line up with TRBD2. This CDR3 has 15 amino acids. J was trimmed by 1 base and V by 5 bases; bases with no gene match: 5. CDR1 and CDR2 from the germline V gene are MNHNS and SASEGT. The CDR3 protein is CASSQTGGGTDTQYF. The CDR3 DNA is TGTGCCAGCAGTCAGACCGGGGGGGGCACAGATACGCAGTATTTT.

For the CDR3, the DNA is TGCGCCAGCAGCCCGGGACTAGCGGGAGAAGAGACCCAGTACTTC. This gives the protein CASSPGLAGEETQYF. The J gene is TRBJ2-5, the V gene TRBV5-1; 14 bases agree with TRBD2. CDR1 is SGHRS, CDR2 YFSETQ, per germline. The CDR3 covers 15 residues. V was pared by 4 bases and J by 3 bases, with 2 bases of the junction left unmatched.

This clone has only a few counts. The V gene is TRBV6-5, the J gene TRBJ2-2; D is undetermined. The CDR3 contains 11 residues. Trimming took off 6 bases at V and 7 bases at J, with 6 bases between the two ends. CDR1 is MNHEY, CDR2 SVGAGI, per germline. This CDR3 reads CASRKDGELFF. The CDR3 DNA sequence: TGTGCCAGCAGGAAGGACGGGGAGCTGTTTTTT.

The gene calls are TRBV21-1 and TRBJ1-2. TRBV21-1 counts as a pseudogene. The CDR3 is 12 residues long. CDR3 region: CARATANYGYTF. The CDR3 bases are TGTGCCAGAGCGACTGCGAACTATGGCTACACCTTC.

The rearrangement links TRBV6-5 to TRBJ1-3; a weak D match, TRBD1 (5 bases). CDR3 length equals 15 residues. Germline loops: CDR1 MNHEY, CDR2 SVGAGI. Trimming took 0 bases from V and 0 from J, leaving 6 bases between them. The CDR3 sequence: CASSYSTGSGNTIYF. The DNA of the CDR3 is TGTGCCAGCAGTTACTCCACAGGCTCTGGAAACACCATATATTTT.

V usage is TRBV5-1 and J usage is TRBJ2-7; 7 bases agree with TRBD1. V lost 0 bases, J lost 3 bases, and 6 bases stayed unmatched. The CDR3 is 15 residues long. The germline V gene encodes CDR1 SGHRS and CDR2 YFSETQ. CDR3 DNA: TGCGCCAGCAGCTTGGGAGGGACAGCGAACTACGAGCAGTACTTC. Residues: CASSLGGTANYEQYF.

This clone was recorded once. A junction boundary mismatches the germline segment, possibly from a read error. The genes are TRBV30 and TRBJ2-1, with a weak D call TRBD2 (5 bases). Germline V lookup: CDR1 GTSNPN, CDR2 SVGIG (reference sequence). The CDR3 has 11 residues. The CDR3 DNA reads as TGTGCCTGGAGTTATTTGGACTCTGGGATCTTC. This translates into CAWSYLDSGIF.

This clone has only one observation. This sequence joins TRBV7-9 and TRBJ2-5; D is undetermined. The CDR3 runs to 16 residues. Germline V gene data show CDR1 as SEHNR and CDR2 as FQNEAQ (reference sequence). Trimming took 1 base from V and 5 from J, leaving 17 bases between them. The CDR3 DNA follows: TGTGCCAGCAGCTTAGGTTTATCCATGAGATTGGAGACCCAGTACTTC. Translated: CASSLGLSMRLETQYF. Full variable domain (rest looked up from reference TRBV7-9 and TRBJ2-5): DTGVSQNPRHKITKRGQNVTFRCDPISEHNRLYWYRQTLGQGPEFLTYFQNEAQLEKSRLLSDRFSAERPKGSFSTLEIQRTEQGDSAMYLCASSLGLSMRLETQYFGPGTRLLVL.

The chain uses TRBV19 and TRBJ2-3, with 10 nucleotides matching TRBD2. Germline V gene sequence: CDR1 LNHDA, CDR2 SQIVND (reference sequence). The CDR3 runs 13 residues. V dropped 8 bases and J dropped 3; count of bases not matched to a gene: 2. The CDR3 region is CASSAGGTDTQYF. The CDR3 DNA follows: TGTGCCAGTTCAGCGGGGGGGACAGATACGCAGTATTTT.

The chain uses TRBV18 and TRBJ1-4; D uncertain. V was trimmed by 3 bases and J by 8 bases, leaving 10 bases between them. The germline gives CDR1 KGHSH, CDR2 LQKENI. This CDR3 has 13 residues. This CDR3 is CASSPGLEEKLFF. The DNA for the CDR3 is TGTGCCAGCTCACCGGGATTGGAAGAAAAACTGTTTTTT. The full variable domain, in which reference TRBV18 and TRBJ1-4 provide the parts outside the CDR3, is NAGVMQNPRHLVRRRGQEARLRCSPMKGHSHVYWYRQLPEEGLKFMVYLQKENIIDESGMPKERFSAEFPKEGPSILRIQQVVRGDSAAYFCASSPGLEEKLFFGSGTQLSVL.

This clone was counted once. The chain couples TRBV7-2 to TRBJ1-4; tentative D call: TRBD1 (5 bases). Trimming shortened V by 5 bases and J by 3 bases, and 13 bases separated the two germline ends. CDR3 length equals 15 residues. Germline CDR1 reads SGHTA; CDR2 reads FQGNSA. CDR3 in amino acids: CASSRDFFSNEKLFF. The CDR3 bases are TGTGCCAGCAGCAGGGACTTCTTCTCTAATGAAAAACTGTTTTTT.

This chain connects TRBV30 to TRBJ1-1; a weak D match, TRBD1 (5 bases). The V gene lost 4 bases and the J gene lost 4 bases, with 13 bases spanning the gap. This CDR3 contains 13 residues. Germline assignment: CDR1 GTSNPN and CDR2 SVGIG (reference sequence). CDR3 protein: CAWNRGQVTEAFF. In DNA form, the CDR3 reads TGTGCCTGGAATAGGGGTCAAGTCACTGAAGCTTTCTTT.

The chain links TRBV5-5 to TRBJ2-3, with TRBD1 matching 9 bases. Germline CDR1 SGHKS, CDR2 YYEKEE (reference sequence). The CDR3 consists of 15 residues. Unmatched junction bases numbered 8, after V lost 2 bases and J lost 7 bases. CDR3 region: CASSLGGQGRYTQYF. CDR3 DNA sequence: TGTGCCAGCAGCTTAGGGGGACAGGGCCGGTATACGCAGTATTTT.

V and J are TRBV28 and TRBJ2-7; 11 bases are shared with TRBD1. This CDR3 is built from 16 residues. V shed 5 bases, J shed 4 bases, and the junction held 10 bases outside the gene matches. Germline lookup yields CDR1 MDHEN and CDR2 SYDVKM. The CDR3 DNA sequence: TGTGCCAGCAGTGTTACCTCCGGGACAGGGGGGTACGAGCAGTACTTC. It yields the protein CASSVTSGTGGYEQYF.

The rearrangement links TRBV14 to TRBJ2-7; 11 bases line up with TRBD1. CDR1 is SGHDN and CDR2 is FVKESK in the germline V gene. The V and J ends lost 1 base and 8 bases, in that order; junction bases with no gene match: 7. This CDR3 region has 15 residues. CDR3 loop: CASSQGGGQGAQQYF. In DNA form, the CDR3 reads TGTGCCAGCAGCCAAGGGGGAGGACAGGGGGCCCAGCAGTACTTC.

This chain joins TRBV7-6 and TRBJ2-5, with a possible D match to TRBD2 (6 bases). The V gene lost 5 bases and the J gene lost 5 bases, with 15 bases spanning the gap. The CDR3 spans 14 residues. The germline V gene encodes CDR1 SGHVS and CDR2 FNYEAQ. The CDR3 region has the DNA TGTGCCAGCAGCCCCCGGACCGCGGGGGAGACCCAGTACTTC. Protein: CASSPRTAGETQYF.

The chain uses TRBV5-1 and TRBJ1-6; D is unresolved. Germline CDR1 and CDR2: SGHRS and YFSETQ. V lost 4 bases and J lost 3, with 14 bases in between. The CDR3 spans 16 residues. The CDR3 here is CASSPLPDLYNSPLHF. The CDR3 region has the DNA TGCGCCAGCAGCCCCCTCCCGGACCTCTATAATTCACCCCTCCACTTT.

The chain has TRBV11-2 and TRBJ1-1; D is ambiguous. The CDR3 has 12 amino acids. V dropped 1 base and J dropped 11 bases, with 11 bases sitting between them. CDR1 is SGHAT and CDR2 is FQNNGV in the germline V gene. The CDR3 spells CASSLVTLGAFF. The CDR3 nucleotides are TGTGCCAGCAGCTTAGTGACGCTGGGGGCTTTCTTT.

Notes on this clone: Distinct nucleotide sequences in the sample also encode this CDR3. The genes are TRBV2 and TRBJ2-7; D is perhaps TRBD1 (5 bases). Germline loops: CDR1 SNHLY, CDR2 FYNNEI. V lost 4 bases to trimming and J lost 5 bases, with 15 bases between them. This CDR3 comprises 14 residues. CDR3 nucleotide sequence: TGTGCCAGCAGTGCCGGTTATCTCAGGGACGAGCAGTACTTC. It specifies CASSAGYLRDEQYF.

The chain recombines TRBV9 with TRBJ1-2; D remains unclear. This CDR3 is 14 amino acids long. Germline CDR1 SGDLS, CDR2 YYNGEE. V gave up 0 bases and J gave up 4 bases, with 10 bases separating them. The CDR3 DNA reads as TGTGCCAGCAGCGTAGATTCAGGAACCTATGGCTACACCTTC. Translating gives CASSVDSGTYGYTF.

The chain uses TRBV18 and TRBJ1-3; 7 nucleotides align to TRBD1. Germline V gene sequence: CDR1 KGHSH, CDR2 LQKENI. Trimming took 3 bases from V and 4 from J; bases not matched to a gene: 6. The CDR3 runs to 15 residues. Here the CDR3 DNA reads TGTGCCAGCTCACCGACAGGGACCTCAGGAAACACCATATATTTT. It encodes CASSPTGTSGNTIYF.

J is TRBJ2-3 and V is TRBV9; D could derive from TRBD1 or TRBD2 (5 bases each). This CDR3 contains 15 residues. Trimming cost V 4 bases and J 2 bases, with 14 bases left between them. CDR1 is SGDLS, CDR2 YYNGEE, per germline. The CDR3 coding sequence is TGTGCCAGCAGCACACGGGGCCACAACACAGATACGCAGTATTTT. Its protein product is CASSTRGHNTDTQYF. Using reference TRBV9 and TRBJ2-3 for the parts outside the CDR3, the full variable domain is DSGVTQTPKHLITATGQRVTLRCSPRSGDLSVYWYQQSLDQGLQFLIQYYNGEERAKGNILERFSAQQFPDLHSELNLSSLELGDSALYFCASSTRGHNTDTQYFGPGTRLTVL.

This clone was seen more than once but under ten times. At the DNA level, this CDR3 is encoded by other sequences in the same sample as well. The chain couples TRBV29-1 to TRBJ2-1; 9 nucleotides agree with TRBD2. The CDR3 has 14 residues. The germline gives CDR1 SQVTM, CDR2 ANQGSEA. With V trimmed by 4 bases and J by 4 bases, 5 bases remained unmatched. Written as DNA, the CDR3 is TGCAGCGTTGGGCTAGCGGGACCTTACAATGAGCAGTTCTTC. Encoded protein: CSVGLAGPYNEQFF.

The chain joins TRBV28 to TRBJ1-2; no clear D. This CDR3 is built from 15 residues. Trimming removed 3 bases from V and 2 bases from J, with 13 bases in between. Germline V gene sequence: CDR1 MDHEN, CDR2 SYDVKM. CDR3 in amino acids: CASSLGYFKNYGYTF. Here the CDR3 DNA reads TGTGCCAGCAGTTTGGGGTATTTTAAGAACTATGGCTACACCTTC.

With respect to this clone: Just one base apart from a much larger clone, this may be a read error. The gene calls are TRBV12-2 and TRBJ1-2. TRBV12-2 counts as a pseudogene. The CDR3 totals 13 residues. The CDR3 sequence: CARRPRGGHGYTF. As DNA, the CDR3 is TGTGCAAGGCGCCCAAGGGGGGGGCATGGCTACACCTTC.

The V call is TRBV29-1, the J call TRBJ2-3, with D unclear. V was trimmed by 1 base and J by 6 bases, leaving 11 bases between them. CDR1 SQVTM and CDR2 ANQGSEA come from the germline V gene. The CDR3 has 13 residues. CDR3 residues: CSVEASVTDTQYF. The CDR3 DNA sequence: TGCAGCGTTGAAGCTTCCGTAACGGATACGCAGTATTTT.

The chain joins TRBV19 to TRBJ1-5; D is possibly TRBD1 (5 bases). V was shortened by 6 bases and J by 3 bases, with 21 bases between the two germline ends. CDR3 length: 17 residues. Germline CDR1 and CDR2: LNHDA and SQIVND (reference sequence). The CDR3 region has the DNA TGTGCCAGTAGGAGACAGTTCTTAAGCCATAACAATCAGCCCCAGCATTTT. It codes for CASRRQFLSHNNQPQHF.